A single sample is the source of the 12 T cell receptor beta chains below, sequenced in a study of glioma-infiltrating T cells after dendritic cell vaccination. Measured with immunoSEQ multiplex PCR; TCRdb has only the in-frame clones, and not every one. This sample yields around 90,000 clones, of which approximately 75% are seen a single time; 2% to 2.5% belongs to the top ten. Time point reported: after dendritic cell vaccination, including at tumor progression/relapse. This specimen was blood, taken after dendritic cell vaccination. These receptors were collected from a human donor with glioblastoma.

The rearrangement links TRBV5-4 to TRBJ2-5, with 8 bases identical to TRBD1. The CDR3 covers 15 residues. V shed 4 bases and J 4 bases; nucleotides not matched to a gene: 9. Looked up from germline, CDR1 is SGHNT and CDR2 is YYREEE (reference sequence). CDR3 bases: TGTGCCAGCAGCCGGATGGACAGGGACCGAGAGACCCAGTACTTC. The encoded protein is CASSRMDRDRETQYF.

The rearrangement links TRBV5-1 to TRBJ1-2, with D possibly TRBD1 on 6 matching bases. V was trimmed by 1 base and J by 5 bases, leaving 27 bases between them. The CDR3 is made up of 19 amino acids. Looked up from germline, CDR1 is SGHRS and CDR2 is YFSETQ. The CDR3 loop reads CASSLWSGQGGDGGYGYTF. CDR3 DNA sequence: TGCGCCAGCAGCTTGTGGTCCGGACAAGGGGGAGACGGTGGGTATGGCTACACCTTC.

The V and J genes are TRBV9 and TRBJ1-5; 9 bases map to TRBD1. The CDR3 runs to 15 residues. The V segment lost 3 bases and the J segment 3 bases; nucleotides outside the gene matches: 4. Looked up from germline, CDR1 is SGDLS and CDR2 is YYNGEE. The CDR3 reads CASSGDRGDNQPQHF. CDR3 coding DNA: TGTGCCAGCAGCGGAGACAGGGGGGACAATCAGCCCCAGCATTTT.

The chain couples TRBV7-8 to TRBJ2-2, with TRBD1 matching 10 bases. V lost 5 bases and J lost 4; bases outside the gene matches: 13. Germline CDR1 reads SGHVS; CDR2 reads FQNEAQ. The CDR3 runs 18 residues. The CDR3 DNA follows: TGTGCCAGCAGCCCTCGGGACAGGGGCCCCGGGGGCACCGGGGAGCTGTTTTTT. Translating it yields CASSPRDRGPGGTGELFF.

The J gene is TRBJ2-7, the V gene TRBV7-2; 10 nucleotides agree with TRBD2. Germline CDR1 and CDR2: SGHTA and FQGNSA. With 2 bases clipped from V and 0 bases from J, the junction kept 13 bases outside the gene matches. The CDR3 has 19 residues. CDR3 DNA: TGTGCCAGCAGCTTAAGGGGGACTAGCGAAGGGTACAGCTCCTACGAGCAGTACGTC. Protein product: CASSLRGTSEGYSSYEQYV.

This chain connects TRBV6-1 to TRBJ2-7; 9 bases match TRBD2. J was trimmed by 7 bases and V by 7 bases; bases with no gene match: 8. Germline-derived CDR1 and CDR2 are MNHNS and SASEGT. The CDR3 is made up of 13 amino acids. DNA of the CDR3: TGTGCCAGCATGCTAGCGGGGAGATTGGAGCAGTACTTC. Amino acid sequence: CASMLAGRLEQYF.

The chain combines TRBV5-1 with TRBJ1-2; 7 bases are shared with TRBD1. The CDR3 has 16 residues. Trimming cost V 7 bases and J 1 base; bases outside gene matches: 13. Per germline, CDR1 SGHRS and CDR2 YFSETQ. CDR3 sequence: CASGLGAGGINYGYTF. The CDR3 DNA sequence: TGCGCCAGCGGTCTTGGGGCAGGGGGTATTAACTATGGCTACACCTTC.

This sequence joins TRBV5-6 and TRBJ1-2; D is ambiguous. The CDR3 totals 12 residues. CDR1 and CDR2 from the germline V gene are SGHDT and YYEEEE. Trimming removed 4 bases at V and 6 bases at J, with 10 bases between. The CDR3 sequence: CASSINADGYTF. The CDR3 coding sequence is TGTGCCAGCAGCATCAACGCGGATGGCTACACCTTC.

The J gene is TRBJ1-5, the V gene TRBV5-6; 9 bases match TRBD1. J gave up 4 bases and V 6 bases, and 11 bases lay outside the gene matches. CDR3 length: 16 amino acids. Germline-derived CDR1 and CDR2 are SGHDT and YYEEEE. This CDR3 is CASTRTGGTGNQPQHF. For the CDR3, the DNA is TGTGCCAGCACCAGAACAGGGGGCACGGGGAATCAGCCCCAGCATTTT.

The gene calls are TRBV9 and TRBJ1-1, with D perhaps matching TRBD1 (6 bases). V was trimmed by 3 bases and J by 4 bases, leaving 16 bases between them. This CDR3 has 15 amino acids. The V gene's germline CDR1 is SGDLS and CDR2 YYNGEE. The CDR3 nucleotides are TGTGCCAGCAGCGCGAGGGGGGGCGAGTCCACTGAAGCTTTCTTT. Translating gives CASSARGGESTEAFF.

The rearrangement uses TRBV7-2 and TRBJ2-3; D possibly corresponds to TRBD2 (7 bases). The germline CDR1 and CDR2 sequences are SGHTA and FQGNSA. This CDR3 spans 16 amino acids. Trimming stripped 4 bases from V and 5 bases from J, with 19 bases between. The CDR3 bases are TGTGCCAGCAGCTCCGCGGTAGGGGGGGCTGGAGATACGCAGTATTTT. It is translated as CASSSAVGGAGDTQYF.

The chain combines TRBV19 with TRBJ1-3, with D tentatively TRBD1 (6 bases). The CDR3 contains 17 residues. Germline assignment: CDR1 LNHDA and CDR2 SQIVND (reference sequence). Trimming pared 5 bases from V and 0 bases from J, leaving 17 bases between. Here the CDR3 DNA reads TGTGCCAGTAGTTCACGGGGGGGGCAGCGCTCTGGAAACACCATATATTTT. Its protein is CASSSRGGQRSGNTIYF.